This passage covers 24 T cell receptor beta chains from one sample sequenced in a study of cytomegalovirus exposure and HLA in healthy donors. The PCR was carried out with 60 Vbeta primers and 13 Jbeta primers. The repertoire was sequenced with immunoSEQ multiplex PCR; TCRdb's copy has only in-frame clones and lacks some. The sample includes tens of thousands of clones, around 78% of them seen just once. Sequencing input: PBMCs. Every receptor here comes from a man aged 25 to 40 in good health and CMV-seronegative.

The chain joins TRBV7-3 to TRBJ2-3; 10 bases align to TRBD2. The germline CDR1 and CDR2 sequences are SGHTA and FQGTGA. V was pared by 5 bases and J by 5 bases, with 22 bases of the junction left unmatched. This CDR3 comprises 20 residues. The CDR3 DNA reads TGTGCCAGCAGCCCAAAGGGTCTAGCGGGGGACCATCCCTGGGGAGATACGCAGTATTTT. Translating it yields CASSPKGLAGDHPWGDTQYF.

This chain connects TRBV29-1 to TRBJ2-2; D might be TRBD2 (5 bases). Between the trimmed V and J ends, which lost 4 bases and 4 bases, there was a span of 7 bases. From germline, CDR1 is SQVTM and CDR2 ANQGSEA. The CDR3 runs to 12 residues. This CDR3 reads CSVVGVTGELFF. CDR3 DNA: TGCAGCGTTGTCGGGGTCACCGGGGAGCTGTTTTTT.

The chain uses TRBV6-6 and TRBJ2-3, with D hard to call. Germline CDR1 is MNHNY and CDR2 is SVGAGI (reference sequence). Trimming shortened V by 2 bases and J by 0 bases, and 9 bases separated the two germline ends. The CDR3 loop spans 15 amino acids. In nucleotides, the CDR3 is TGTGCCAGCAGTTACAAGCTCGAGAGCACAGATACGCAGTATTTT. This codes for CASSYKLESTDTQYF.

This clone was picked up a small number of times. The rearrangement uses TRBV27 and TRBJ1-1; D is undetermined. The germline gives CDR1 MNHEY, CDR2 SMNVEV (reference sequence). CDR3 length: 14 residues. Trimming shortened V by 3 bases and J by 1 base, and 9 bases separated the two germline ends. The CDR3 nucleotides are TGTGCCAGCAGTTTGTCTGCAGGGAACACTGAAGCTTTCTTT. Translation: CASSLSAGNTEAFF.

This clone was detected only a few times. CDR3 residues: CASSLVQGNSPLHF. The CDR3 region has the DNA TGCGCCAGCAGCTTGGTCCAGGGTAATTCACCCCTCCACTTT. V gene TRBV5-1 combines with J gene TRBJ1-6; a weak D match, TRBD1 (5 bases). The CDR3 runs 14 residues. V was cut by 0 bases and J by 6 bases, with 7 bases left in between. Germline assignment: CDR1 SGHRS and CDR2 YFSETQ.

The chain employs TRBV6-6 and TRBJ1-1, with TRBD1 as a possible D gene (6 bases). V shed 4 bases and J shed 3 bases, with 15 bases lying between them. Germline V lookup: CDR1 MNHNY, CDR2 SVGAGI (reference sequence). There are 15 residues in the CDR3. The CDR3 here is CASSWSGGTDTEAFF. The CDR3 bases are TGTGCCAGCAGTTGGAGCGGGGGCACAGACACTGAAGCTTTCTTT.

The chain links TRBV20-1 to TRBJ2-5; D gene ambiguous. The CDR3 consists of 9 residues. Trimming removed 3 bases at V and 11 bases at J, with 7 bases between. Germline V gene lookup returns CDR1 DFQATT and CDR2 SNEGSKA (reference sequence). This CDR3 is CSARFGQYF. Written as DNA, the CDR3 is TGCAGTGCTAGGTTCGGGCAGTACTTC.

V usage is TRBV7-2 and J usage is TRBJ1-4; 8 bases agree with TRBD1. The CDR3 is 16 residues long. J gave up 8 bases and V 5 bases, and 13 bases lay outside the gene matches. Germline V gene sequence: CDR1 SGHTA, CDR2 FQGNSA. The CDR3 coding sequence is TGTGCCAGCAGCCCAACAGGGGGGAATGCCGGCGAAAAACTGTTTTTT. Amino acid sequence: CASSPTGGNAGEKLFF.

The chain is built from TRBV23-1 and TRBJ2-2; tentatively, D is TRBD2 (7 bases). TRBV23-1 carries the ORF label, with uncertain function. The CDR3 is 17 amino acids. Trimming cost V 0 bases and J 7 bases, with 18 bases left between them. As DNA, the CDR3 is TGCGCCAGCAGTCAATCAGGGGGGAGGGCCTGGGTCGGGGAGCTGTTTTTT. Translated, it gives CASSQSGGRAWVGELFF.

The J gene is TRBJ2-2, the V gene TRBV27; no clear D. The V gene lost 3 bases and the J gene lost 3 bases, with 14 bases spanning the gap. CDR1 is MNHEY and CDR2 is SMNVEV in the germline V gene (reference sequence). The CDR3 totals 16 residues. The CDR3: CASSFEEPRYTGELFF. The CDR3 DNA is TGTGCCAGCAGTTTTGAGGAGCCCAGATACACCGGGGAGCTGTTTTTT.

This clone was recorded once. This chain joins TRBV9 and TRBJ1-2; TRBD1 aligns across 12 bases. Germline V gives CDR1 SGDLS, CDR2 YYNGEE. The CDR3 runs 16 residues. With 5 bases clipped from V and 3 bases from J, the junction kept 8 bases outside the gene matches. CDR3 residues: CASSTGQGAVDYGYTF. Here the CDR3 DNA reads TGTGCCAGCAGTACGGGACAGGGGGCGGTTGACTATGGCTACACCTTC.

The chain links TRBV10-1 to TRBJ2-3, with TRBD2 identical over 13 bases. Germline CDR1 WNHNN, CDR2 SYGVQD (reference sequence). Trimming cost V 3 bases and J 2 bases; bases outside gene matches: 8. The CDR3 has 18 residues. In DNA, the CDR3 is TGCGCCAGCAGTGAAGACATGGGACTAGCGGGATACACAGATACGCAGTATTTT. Amino acids: CASSEDMGLAGYTDTQYF.

V and J are TRBV5-6 and TRBJ2-1; 8 bases are shared with TRBD2. V trimming: 2 bases; J trimming: 8 bases; junction bases outside the gene matches: 6. From germline, CDR1 is SGHDT and CDR2 YYEEEE. The CDR3 contains 14 residues. The CDR3 sequence is CASSLSGSKDEQFF. CDR3 bases: TGTGCCAGCAGCTTAAGCGGGAGTAAGGATGAGCAGTTCTTC. The full variable domain, in which reference TRBV5-6 and TRBJ2-1 provide the parts outside the CDR3, is DAGVTQSPTHLIKTRGQQVTLRCSPKSGHDTVSWYQQALGQGPQFIFQYYEEEERQRGNFPDRFSGHQFPNYSSELNVNALLLGDSALYLCASSLSGSKDEQFFGPGTRLTVL.

The chain carries TRBV28 and TRBJ1-2, with 8 bases identical to TRBD1. The germline V gene encodes CDR1 MDHEN and CDR2 SYDVKM. The CDR3 loop spans 14 amino acids. The V gene end was trimmed by 5 bases and the J gene end by 7 bases; junction bases not matched to a gene: 9. CDR3 nucleotide sequence: TGTGCCAGCAGTCCCCTAGGACAGGGTTTTGGCTACACCTTC. Translated, it gives CASSPLGQGFGYTF.

The chain links TRBV6-6 to TRBJ1-1; 7 positions agree with TRBD1. In germline, CDR1 is MNHNY, CDR2 SVGAGI (reference sequence). CDR3 length: 14 amino acids. Trimming took 5 bases from V and 3 from J; bases not matched to a gene: 6. The CDR3 is CASSHPQGDTEAFF. CDR3 nucleotide sequence: TGTGCCAGCAGTCATCCGCAGGGGGACACTGAAGCTTTCTTT.

This clone occurred a few times. The chain links TRBV6-1 to TRBJ1-2; 7 bases map to TRBD1. CDR1 MNHNS and CDR2 SASEGT come from the germline V gene. V was clipped by 6 bases and J by 8 bases; unmatched bases: 12. The CDR3 runs 14 residues. DNA for the CDR3: TGTGCCAGCAGGCCCCCGGGACAGACCGAGGGCTACACCTTC. Protein product: CASRPPGQTEGYTF.

On this clone: The junction does not match germline at one end; this may be a read error. The chain has TRBV7-9 and TRBJ1-2, with D possibly being TRBD1 (6 bases). CDR1 SEHNR and CDR2 FQNEAQ come from the germline V gene (reference sequence). This CDR3 comprises 12 residues. CDR3 DNA sequence: TGTTCCAGCAGCCTGGGGGCCAATGGCTACACCTTC. Translated: CSSSLGANGYTF.

The chain carries TRBV5-4 and TRBJ1-2, with D perhaps TRBD1 (5 bases). The CDR3 has 14 amino acids. Per the germline V gene, CDR1 is SGHNT and CDR2 is YYREEE (reference sequence). The V and J ends lost 0 bases and 6 bases respectively, with 12 bases between them. The CDR3 loop is CASSLVGVFDGYTF. The CDR3 DNA is TGTGCCAGCAGCTTGGTAGGGGTGTTCGATGGCTACACCTTC.

The CDR3: CASSLVVQGGFWMDGYTF. In DNA, the CDR3 is TGTGCCAGCAGCTTAGTGGTGCAGGGTGGATTTTGGATGGATGGCTACACCTTC. The V call is TRBV7-9, the J call TRBJ1-2; tentative D call: TRBD1 (5 bases). The CDR3 is 18 residues long. Trimming left V 1 base short and J 6 bases short, with 24 bases between. Looked up from germline, CDR1 is SEHNR and CDR2 is FQNEAQ (reference sequence). Combining the CDR3 with reference TRBV7-9 and TRBJ1-2 gives the whole variable domain DTGVSQNPRHKITKRGQNVTFRCDPISEHNRLYWYRQTLGQGPEFLTYFQNEAQLEKSRLLSDRFSAERPKGSFSTLEIQRTEQGDSAMYLCASSLVVQGGFWMDGYTFGSGTRLTVV.

The chain uses TRBV11-2 and TRBJ2-7, with D possibly matching TRBD2 (7 bases). The germline V gene has CDR1 SGHAT and CDR2 FQNNGV. This CDR3 is built from 13 residues. V was clipped by 5 bases and J by 7 bases, with 15 bases between them. CDR3 nucleotides: TGTGCCAGCAGCGGCCGGGGGGCCGGGGAGCAGTACTTC. It specifies CASSGRGAGEQYF. Filled out from reference TRBV11-2 and TRBJ2-7, the complete variable domain reads EAGVAQSPRYKIIEKRQSVAFWCNPISGHATLYWYQQILGQGPKLLIQFQNNGVVDDSQLPKDRFSAERLKGVDSTLKIQPAKLEDSAVYLCASSGRGAGEQYFGPGTRLTVT.

The chain couples TRBV18 to TRBJ1-1, with 7 bases matching TRBD1. After removal of 4 bases from V and 1 base from J, the junction contained 12 bases not matched to a gene. The CDR3 runs to 17 residues. Germline V gives CDR1 KGHSH, CDR2 LQKENI. CDR3 in DNA: TGTGCCAGCTCACTGGGGCTAGGGGGCGCGGGGAACACTGAAGCTTTCTTT. Its translation is CASSLGLGGAGNTEAFF.

This chain links TRBV19 with TRBJ1-2; 8 nucleotides agree with TRBD1. J lost 4 bases, V lost 3 bases, and 7 bases had no gene match. The germline CDR1 and CDR2 sequences are LNHDA and SQIVND (reference sequence). This CDR3 has 15 amino acids. The CDR3, as DNA: TGTGCCAGTAGTATGAAGGCCCAGGGGGCCTATGGCTACACCTTC. This sequence encodes CASSMKAQGAYGYTF. Together with reference TRBV19 and TRBJ1-2, the CDR3 gives the full variable domain: DGGITQSPKYLFRKEGQNVTLSCEQNLNHDAMYWYRQDPGQGLRLIYYSQIVNDFQKGDIAEGYSVSREKKESFPLTVTSAQKNPTAFYLCASSMKAQGAYGYTFGSGTRLTVV.

This chain links TRBV4-2 with TRBJ1-6; 7 bases fit TRBD1. This CDR3 contains 15 residues. Trimming removed 0 bases from V and 7 bases from J; junction bases left unmatched: 3. CDR1 is LGHNA and CDR2 is YNFKEQ in the germline V gene. The DNA for the CDR3 is TGTGCCAGCAGCCAAGAATGGGACAGAAATTCACCCCTCCACTTT. The encoded protein is CASSQEWDRNSPLHF.

V usage is TRBV19 and J usage is TRBJ1-1; D not certain. V was pared by 7 bases and J by 0 bases, with 9 bases between. Germline CDR1 and CDR2: LNHDA and SQIVND (reference sequence). The CDR3 runs 13 residues. The CDR3 DNA sequence: TGTGCCAGTAATATCTACCTGAACACTGAAGCTTTCTTT. Its protein product is CASNIYLNTEAFF. Full variable domain (missing parts from reference TRBV19 and TRBJ1-1): DGGITQSPKYLFRKEGQNVTLSCEQNLNHDAMYWYRQDPGQGLRLIYYSQIVNDFQKGDIAEGYSVSREKKESFPLTVTSAQKNPTAFYLCASNIYLNTEAFFGQGTRLTVV.